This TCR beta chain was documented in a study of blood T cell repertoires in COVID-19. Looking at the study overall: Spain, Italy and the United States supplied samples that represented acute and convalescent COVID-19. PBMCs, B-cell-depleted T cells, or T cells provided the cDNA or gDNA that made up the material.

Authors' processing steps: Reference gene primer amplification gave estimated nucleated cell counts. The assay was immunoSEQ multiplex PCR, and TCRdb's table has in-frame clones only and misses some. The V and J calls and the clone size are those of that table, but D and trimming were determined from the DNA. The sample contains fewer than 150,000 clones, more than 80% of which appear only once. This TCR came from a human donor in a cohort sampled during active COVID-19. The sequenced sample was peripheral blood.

The CDR3 DNA reads as TGTGCCGTCGACCGAACCCGGGGAGCTTTCTTT. Its protein is CAVDRTRGAFF. This chain connects TRBV2 to TRBJ1-1; D gene uncertain. V gave up 11 bases and J gave up 10 bases, with 17 bases separating them. CDR1 is SNHLY, CDR2 FYNNEI, per germline. CDR3 size: 11 residues. Complete variable domain (other parts from reference TRBV2 and TRBJ1-1): EPEVTQTPSHQVTQMGQEVILRCVPISNHLYFYWYRQILGQKVEFLVSFYNNEISEKSEIFDDQFSVERPDGSNFTLKIRSTKLEDSAMYFCAVDRTRGAFFGQGTRLTVV.